The source of this T cell receptor beta chain is a study of T cell repertoires in cytomegalovirus infection. Across the whole study: An indication of both CMV infection and matching HLA type came from public TCR beta signatures.

TCRdb re-called the reads with MiXCR, one entry per CDR3 protein. Among about 120,000 distinct CDR3 sequences listed, over 25% were seen once. This clonotype was found many times. Its antigen is unidentified. V lost 2 bases, J lost 9 bases, and 8 bases lay in between. CDR1 is LNHDA, CDR2 SQIVND, per germline (reference sequence). This CDR3 comprises 12 residues. The sequence derives from a human donor in good health (CMV status not recorded). Some clones in this sample may be carry-over from other donors' samples. Here the sequenced sample was CD8+ T cells from cultured PBMCs, taken from culture after CMV antigen stimulation. The rearrangement uses TRBV19 and TRBJ2-1; the D call may be TRBD1 or TRBD2 (5 bases each). CDR3 loop: CASSISGTEQFF. The CDR3 coding sequence is TGTGCCAGTAGTATAAGTGGGACTGAGCAGTTCTTC.